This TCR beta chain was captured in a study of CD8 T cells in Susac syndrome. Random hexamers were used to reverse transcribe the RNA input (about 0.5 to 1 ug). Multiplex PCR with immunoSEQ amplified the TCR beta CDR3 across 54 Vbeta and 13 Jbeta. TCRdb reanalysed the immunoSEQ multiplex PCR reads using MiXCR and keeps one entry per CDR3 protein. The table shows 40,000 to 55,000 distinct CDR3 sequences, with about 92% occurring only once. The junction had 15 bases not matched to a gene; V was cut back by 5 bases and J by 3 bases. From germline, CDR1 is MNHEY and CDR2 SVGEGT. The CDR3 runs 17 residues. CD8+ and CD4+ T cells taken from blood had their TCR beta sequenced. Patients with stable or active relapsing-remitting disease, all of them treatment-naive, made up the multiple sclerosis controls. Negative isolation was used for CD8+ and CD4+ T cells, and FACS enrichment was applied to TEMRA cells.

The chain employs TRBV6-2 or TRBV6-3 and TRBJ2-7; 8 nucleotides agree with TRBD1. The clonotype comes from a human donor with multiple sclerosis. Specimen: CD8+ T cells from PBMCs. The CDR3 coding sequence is TGTGCCAGCAGTCCAGACTACGGGACAGGAGCCTTCTACGAGCAGTACTTC. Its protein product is CASSPDYGTGAFYEQYF.